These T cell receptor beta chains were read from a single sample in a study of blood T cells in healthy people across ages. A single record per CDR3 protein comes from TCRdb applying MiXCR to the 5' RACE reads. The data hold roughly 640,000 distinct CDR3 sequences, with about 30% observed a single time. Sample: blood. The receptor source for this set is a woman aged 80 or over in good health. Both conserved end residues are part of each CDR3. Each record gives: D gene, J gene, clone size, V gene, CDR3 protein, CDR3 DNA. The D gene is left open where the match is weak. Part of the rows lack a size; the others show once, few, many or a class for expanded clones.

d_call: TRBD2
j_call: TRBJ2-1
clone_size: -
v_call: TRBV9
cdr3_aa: CASSVVMTSLHEQFF
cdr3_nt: TGTGCCAGCAGCGTAGTTATGACTAGCCTACACGAGCAGTTCTTC

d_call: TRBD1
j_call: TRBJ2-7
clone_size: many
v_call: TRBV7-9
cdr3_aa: CASSFLGTGAYEQYF
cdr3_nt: TGTGCCAGCAGCTTCCTCGGGACAGGAGCCTACGAGCAGTACTTC

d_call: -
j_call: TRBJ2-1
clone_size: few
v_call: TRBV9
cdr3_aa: CASSVAGTQQETQFF
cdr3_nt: TGTGCCAGCAGCGTAGCAGGGACTCAACAAGAGACCCAGTTCTTC

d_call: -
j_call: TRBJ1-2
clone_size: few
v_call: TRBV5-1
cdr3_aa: CASIQLQGRDGYTF
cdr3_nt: TGCGCCAGCATCCAATTACAGGGCCGGGATGGCTACACCTTC

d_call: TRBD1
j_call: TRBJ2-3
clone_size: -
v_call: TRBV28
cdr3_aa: CASSQSQGVADTQYF
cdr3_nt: TGTGCCAGCAGTCAAAGCCAGGGGGTGGCAGATACGCAGTATTTT

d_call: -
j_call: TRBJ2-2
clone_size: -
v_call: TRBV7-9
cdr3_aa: CASSSLRGINTGELFF
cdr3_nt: TGTGCCAGCAGCTCCCTGCGGGGTATCAACACCGGGGAGCTGTTTTTT

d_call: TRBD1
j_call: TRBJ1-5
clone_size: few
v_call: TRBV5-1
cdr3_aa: CASSLAGGENQPQHF
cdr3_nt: TGCGCCAGCAGCTTAGCAGGGGGGGAAAATCAGCCCCAGCATTTT

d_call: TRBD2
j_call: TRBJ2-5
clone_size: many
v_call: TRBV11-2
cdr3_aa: CASSRGGRGLAGQETQYF
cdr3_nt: TGTGCCAGCAGCCGAGGGGGTCGGGGACTAGCGGGCCAAGAGACCCAGTACTTC

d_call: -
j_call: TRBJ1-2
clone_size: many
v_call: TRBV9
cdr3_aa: CASSPTGYRGYTF
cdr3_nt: TGTGCCAGCAGCCCGACGGGGTACAGGGGCTACACCTTC

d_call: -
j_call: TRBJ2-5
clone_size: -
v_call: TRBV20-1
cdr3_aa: CSASTWETQYF
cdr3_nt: TGCAGTGCTAGTACCTGGGAGACCCAGTACTTC

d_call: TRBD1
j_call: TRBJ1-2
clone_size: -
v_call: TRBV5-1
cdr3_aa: CASSSNPGTGNSNYGYTF
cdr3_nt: TGCGCCAGCAGCTCCAATCCCGGGACAGGCAATAGTAACTATGGCTACACCTTC

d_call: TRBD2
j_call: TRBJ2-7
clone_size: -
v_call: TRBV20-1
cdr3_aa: CSASMGGRNLDEQYF
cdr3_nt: TGCAGTGCTAGTATGGGCGGGAGAAACCTTGACGAGCAGTACTTC

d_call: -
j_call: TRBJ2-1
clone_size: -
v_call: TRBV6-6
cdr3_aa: CASRRLETNNEQFF
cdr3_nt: TGTGCCAGCAGACGCCTGGAGACGAACAATGAGCAGTTCTTC

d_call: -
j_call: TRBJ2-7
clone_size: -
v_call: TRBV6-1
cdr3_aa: CASTPLGYEQYF
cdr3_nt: TGTGCCAGCACCCCACTAGGATACGAGCAGTACTTC

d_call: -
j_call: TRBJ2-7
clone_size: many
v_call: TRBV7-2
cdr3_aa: CASSLVETLGHEQYF
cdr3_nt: TGTGCCAGCAGCCTAGTGGAGACACTAGGACACGAGCAGTACTTC

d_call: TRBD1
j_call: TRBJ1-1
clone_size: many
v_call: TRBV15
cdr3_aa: CATSRDGGRGRNTEAFF
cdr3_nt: TGTGCCACCAGCAGAGATGGGGGCAGGGGGCGGAACACTGAAGCTTTCTTT

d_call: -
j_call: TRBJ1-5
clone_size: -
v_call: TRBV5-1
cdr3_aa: CASSYGGFSNQPQHF
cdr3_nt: TGCGCCAGCTCCTACGGGGGTTTCAGCAATCAGCCCCAGCATTTT

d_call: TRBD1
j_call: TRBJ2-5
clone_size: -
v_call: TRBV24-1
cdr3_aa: CATSESGQGIAGTQYF
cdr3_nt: TGTGCCACCAGTGAATCAGGACAGGGGATAGCAGGGACCCAGTACTTC

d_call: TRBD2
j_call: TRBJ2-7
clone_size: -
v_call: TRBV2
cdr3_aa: CASSDAGLAGGSDEQYF
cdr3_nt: TGTGCCAGCAGTGACGCAGGACTAGCGGGGGGTAGCGATGAGCAGTACTTC

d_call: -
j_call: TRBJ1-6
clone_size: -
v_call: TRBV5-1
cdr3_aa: CASSWKGRDSPLHF
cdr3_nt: TGCGCCAGCAGCTGGAAGGGACGGGATTCACCCCTCCACTTT

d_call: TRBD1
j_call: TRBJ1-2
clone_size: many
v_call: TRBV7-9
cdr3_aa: CASSLTGGEGYGYTF
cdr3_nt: TGTGCCAGCAGCTTGACAGGGGGCGAGGGCTATGGCTACACCTTC

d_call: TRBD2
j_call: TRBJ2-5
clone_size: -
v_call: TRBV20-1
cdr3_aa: CSAREQRGGQETQYF
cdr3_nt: TGCAGTGCTAGAGAGCAACGGGGGGGACAAGAGACCCAGTACTTC

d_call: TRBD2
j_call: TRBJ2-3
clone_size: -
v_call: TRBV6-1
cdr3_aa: CASSALPPSGGPRGPDTQYF
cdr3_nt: TGTGCCAGCAGTGCCCTACCCCCTAGCGGGGGCCCTAGGGGCCCAGATACGCAGTATTTT

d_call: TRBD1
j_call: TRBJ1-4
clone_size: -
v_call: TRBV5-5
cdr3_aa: CVSSLGQGNEKLFF
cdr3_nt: TGTGTCAGCAGCCTGGGACAGGGAAATGAAAAACTGTTTTTT

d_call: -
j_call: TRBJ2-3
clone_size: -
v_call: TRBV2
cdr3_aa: CASSVTGTNTDTQYF
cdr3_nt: TGTGCCAGCAGTGTGACAGGAACTAATACAGATACGCAGTATTTT

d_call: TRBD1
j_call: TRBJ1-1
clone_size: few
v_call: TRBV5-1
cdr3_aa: CASSLGQGGWTEAFF
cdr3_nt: TGCGCCAGCAGCTTGGGACAGGGGGGTTGGACTGAAGCTTTCTTT

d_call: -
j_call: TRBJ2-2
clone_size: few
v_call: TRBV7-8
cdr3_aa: CASSGRPAPRSRELFF
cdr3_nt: TGTGCCAGCAGCGGAAGACCGGCCCCCAGGTCCAGGGAGCTGTTTTTT

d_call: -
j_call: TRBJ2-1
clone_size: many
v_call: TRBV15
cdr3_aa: CATSRDFSSYNEQFF
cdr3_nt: TGTGCCACCAGCAGAGATTTTTCCTCCTACAATGAGCAGTTCTTC

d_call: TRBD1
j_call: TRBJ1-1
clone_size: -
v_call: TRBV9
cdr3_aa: CASSVGRKRDRQIEAFF
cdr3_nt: TGTGCCAGCAGCGTAGGCCGTAAGAGGGACAGGCAGATCGAAGCTTTCTTT

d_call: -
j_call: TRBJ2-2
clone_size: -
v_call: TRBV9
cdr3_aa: CASNRDLDGERFF
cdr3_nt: TGTGCCAGCAACAGGGATCTGGACGGGGAGCGGTTTTTT

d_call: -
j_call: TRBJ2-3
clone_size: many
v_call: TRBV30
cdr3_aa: CAWSQEGDTQYF
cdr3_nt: TGTGCCTGGAGTCAAGAGGGAGATACGCAGTATTTT

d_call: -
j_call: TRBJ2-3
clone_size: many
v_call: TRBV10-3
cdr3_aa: CAIFRGGSDTQYF
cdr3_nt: TGTGCCATCTTTAGGGGGGGGTCAGATACGCAGTATTTT

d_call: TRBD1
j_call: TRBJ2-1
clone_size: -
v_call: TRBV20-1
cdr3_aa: CSVKQGASDQFF
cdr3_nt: TGCAGTGTTAAACAGGGGGCCAGCGACCAGTTCTTC

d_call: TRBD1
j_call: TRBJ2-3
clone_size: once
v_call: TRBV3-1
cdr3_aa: CASSQDTGGPSADTQYF
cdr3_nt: TGTGCCAGCAGCCAAGATACAGGGGGCCCAAGCGCAGATACGCAGTATTTT

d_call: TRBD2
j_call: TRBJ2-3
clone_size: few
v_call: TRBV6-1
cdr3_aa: CASSEAHGGAAPDTQYF
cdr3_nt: TGTGCCAGCAGTGAAGCGCACGGGGGGGCCGCCCCAGATACGCAGTATTTT

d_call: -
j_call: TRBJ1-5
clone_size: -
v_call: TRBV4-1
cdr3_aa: CASSQDLKQPQHF
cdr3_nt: TGCGCCAGCAGCCAAGATCTCAAACAGCCCCAGCATTTT

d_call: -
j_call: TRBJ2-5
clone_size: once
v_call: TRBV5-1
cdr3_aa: CASSLGELETQYF
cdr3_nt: TGCGCCAGCAGCTTGGGAGAGTTGGAGACCCAGTACTTC

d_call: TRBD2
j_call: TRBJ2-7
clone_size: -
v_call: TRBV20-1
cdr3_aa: CSARGTSGFNEQYF
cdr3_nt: TGCAGTGCTAGAGGGACTAGCGGGTTTAATGAGCAGTACTTC

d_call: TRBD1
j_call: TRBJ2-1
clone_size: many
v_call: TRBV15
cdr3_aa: CATVQDRLSSYNEQFF
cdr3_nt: TGTGCCACCGTACAGGACAGGCTTAGCTCCTACAATGAGCAGTTCTTC

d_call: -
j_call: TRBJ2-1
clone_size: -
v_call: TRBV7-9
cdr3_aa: CASRGLYNEQFF
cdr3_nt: TGTGCCAGCAGGGGATTGTACAACGAGCAGTTCTTC

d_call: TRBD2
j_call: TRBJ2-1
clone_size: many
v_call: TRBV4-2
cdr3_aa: CASSRTSGGAISYNEQFF
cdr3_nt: TGTGCCAGCAGCCGGACTAGCGGGGGGGCAATCTCCTACAATGAGCAGTTCTTC

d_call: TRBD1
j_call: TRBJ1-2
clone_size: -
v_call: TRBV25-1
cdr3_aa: CASSAQGQGNYGYTF
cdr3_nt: TGTGCCAGCAGTGCCCAGGGACAGGGCAACTATGGCTACACCTTC

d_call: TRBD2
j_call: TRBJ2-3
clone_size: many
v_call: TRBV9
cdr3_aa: CASSVGTTSGGPRGSRESTDTQYF
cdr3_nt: TGTGCCAGCAGCGTGGGTACAACTAGCGGGGGGCCCAGGGGGTCTAGAGAGAGCACAGATACGCAGTATTTT

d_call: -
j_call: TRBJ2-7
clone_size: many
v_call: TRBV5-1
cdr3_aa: CASSLEGVYEQYF
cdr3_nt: TGCGCCAGCAGTCTCGAGGGGGTTTACGAGCAGTACTTC

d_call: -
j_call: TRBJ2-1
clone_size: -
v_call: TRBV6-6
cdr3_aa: CASTKTLVVGGHNEQFF
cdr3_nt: TGTGCCAGCACCAAAACGCTAGTAGTAGGAGGTCACAATGAGCAGTTCTTC

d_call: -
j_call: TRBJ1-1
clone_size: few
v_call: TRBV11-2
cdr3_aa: CASSSLATYEAFF
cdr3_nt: TGTGCCAGCAGCTCCCTAGCCACATATGAAGCTTTCTTT

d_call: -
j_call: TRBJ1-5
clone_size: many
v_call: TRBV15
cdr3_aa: CATSSGALNQPQHF
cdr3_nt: TGTGCCACCAGCTCCGGGGCTCTCAATCAGCCCCAGCATTTT

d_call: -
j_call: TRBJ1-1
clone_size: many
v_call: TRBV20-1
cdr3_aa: CSAKTANTEAFF
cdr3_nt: TGCAGTGCAAAGACCGCGAACACTGAAGCTTTCTTT

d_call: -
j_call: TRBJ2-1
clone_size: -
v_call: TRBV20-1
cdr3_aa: CSARDGRNEQFF
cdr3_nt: TGCAGTGCTAGAGATGGGAGGAATGAGCAGTTCTTC

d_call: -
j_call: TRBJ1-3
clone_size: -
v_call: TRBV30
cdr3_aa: CAWNGGAGAGNTIYF
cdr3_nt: TGTGCCTGGAATGGTGGGGCAGGGGCTGGAAACACCATATATTTT

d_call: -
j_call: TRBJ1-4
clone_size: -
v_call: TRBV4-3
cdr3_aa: CASSQEGHRADEKLFF
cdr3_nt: TGCGCCAGCAGCCAAGAGGGACATCGGGCTGATGAAAAACTGTTTTTT

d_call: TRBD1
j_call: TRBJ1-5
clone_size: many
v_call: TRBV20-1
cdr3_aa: CSAIRGTGALSNQPQHF
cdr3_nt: TGCAGTGCTATTAGGGGGACAGGGGCCCTAAGCAATCAGCCCCAGCATTTT

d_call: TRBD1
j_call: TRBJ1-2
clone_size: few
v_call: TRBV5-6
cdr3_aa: CASSLARGRPNYGYTF
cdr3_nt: TGTGCCAGCAGCTTGGCCAGGGGGAGACCTAACTATGGCTACACCTTC

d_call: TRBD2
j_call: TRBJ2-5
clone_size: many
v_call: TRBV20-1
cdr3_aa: CSARSPLAGAETQYF
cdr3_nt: TGCAGTGCTAGATCTCCCCTAGCGGGGGCTGAGACCCAGTACTTC

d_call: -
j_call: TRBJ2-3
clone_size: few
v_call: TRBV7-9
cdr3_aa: CASSQGHSTDTQYF
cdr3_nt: TGTGCCAGCAGCCAGGGGCACTCCACAGATACGCAGTATTTT

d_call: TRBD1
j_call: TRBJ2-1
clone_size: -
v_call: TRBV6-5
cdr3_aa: CASSYKAGGTHEQFF
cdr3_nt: TGTGCCAGCAGTTATAAGGCAGGGGGAACCCATGAGCAGTTCTTC

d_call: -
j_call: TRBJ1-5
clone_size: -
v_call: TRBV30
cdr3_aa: CAWSPQGRAQPQHF
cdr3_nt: TGTGCCTGGAGCCCCCAGGGGAGGGCTCAGCCCCAGCATTTT

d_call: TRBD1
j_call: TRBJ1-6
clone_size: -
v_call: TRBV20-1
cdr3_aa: CSARKEGANSPLHF
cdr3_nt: TGCAGTGCTAGAAAGGAGGGGGCGAATTCACCCCTCCACTTT

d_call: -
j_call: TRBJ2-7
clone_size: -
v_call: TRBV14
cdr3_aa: CASSQTTGLPYNEQYF
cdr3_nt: TGTGCCAGCAGCCAGACGACAGGATTGCCCTACAATGAGCAGTACTTC